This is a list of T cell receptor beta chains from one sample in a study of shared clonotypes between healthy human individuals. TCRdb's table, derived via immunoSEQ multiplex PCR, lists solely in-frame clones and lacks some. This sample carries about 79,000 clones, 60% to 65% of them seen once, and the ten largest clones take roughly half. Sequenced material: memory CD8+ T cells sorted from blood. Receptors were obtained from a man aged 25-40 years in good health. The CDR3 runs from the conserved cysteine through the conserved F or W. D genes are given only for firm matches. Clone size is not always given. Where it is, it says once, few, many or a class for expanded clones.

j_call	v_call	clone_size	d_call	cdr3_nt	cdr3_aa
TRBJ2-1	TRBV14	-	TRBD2	TGTGCCAGCAGCCCTTCTCCGGGACTAGCGGTATCCTACAATGAGCAGTTCTTC	CASSPSPGLAVSYNEQFF
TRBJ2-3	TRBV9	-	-	TGTGCCAGCAGCGTAGGGGAGGAAGATACGCAGTATTTT	CASSVGEEDTQYF
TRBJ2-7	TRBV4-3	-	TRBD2	TGCGCCAGCAGCCAAGATCCTAGCGGCGCCCGGGAGCAGTACTTC	CASSQDPSGAREQYF
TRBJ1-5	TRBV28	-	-	TGTGCCAGCAATTCCCCCGAACGAGTCCAGCCCCAGCATTTT	CASNSPERVQPQHF
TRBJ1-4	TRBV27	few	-	TGTGCCAGCAGTTTATGGGGGATAGGAAAGGAACGAACTAATGAAAAACTGTTTTTT	CASSLWGIGKERTNEKLFF
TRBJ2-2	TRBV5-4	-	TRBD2	TGTGCCAGCAGCTTGGCCGCTAGCGGGTCAGGGATCCGGGAGCTGTTTTTT	CASSLAASGSGIRELFF
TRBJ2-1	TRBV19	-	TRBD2	TGTGCCAGTAGCACGACGGCTAGCGGGAGCCATGAGCAGTTCTTC	CASSTTASGSHEQFF
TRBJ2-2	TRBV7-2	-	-	TGTGCCAGCATAGCTAATAGCGTTCGAGGGGAGCTGTTTTTT	CASIANSVRGELFF
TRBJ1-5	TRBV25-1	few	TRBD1	TGTGCCAGCGGGGGGACAGGGTCTCAGCCCCAGCATTTT	CASGGTGSQPQHF
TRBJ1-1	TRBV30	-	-	TGTGCCCGACACACCAACACTGAAGCTTTCTTT	CARHTNTEAFF
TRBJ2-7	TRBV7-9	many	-	TGTGCCAGCAGCCCACCCGGACAGAAACCCTACGAGCAGTACTTC	CASSPPGQKPYEQYF
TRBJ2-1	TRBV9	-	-	TGTGCCAGCAGCGTGGCGGCTTACCGGAATGAGCAGTTCTTC	CASSVAAYRNEQFF
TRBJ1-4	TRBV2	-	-	TGTGCCAGCAGTGTTCCCCCCAAATCTCAGGGGTTGGATGAAAAACTGTTTTTT	CASSVPPKSQGLDEKLFF
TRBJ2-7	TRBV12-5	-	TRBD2	TGTGCTAGTTCCGTAGGACTAGCGGGAGAGTACGAGCAGTACTTC	CASSVGLAGEYEQYF
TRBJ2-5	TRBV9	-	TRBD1	TGTGCCAGCAGCCAACAGGGGGCGGGGGAGACCCAGTACTTC	CASSQQGAGETQYF
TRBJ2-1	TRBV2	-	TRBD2	TGTGCCAGCAGGGGACTAGGGCAGGACTACAATGAGCAGTTCTTC	CASRGLGQDYNEQFF
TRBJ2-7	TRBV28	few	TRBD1	TGTGCCAGCAGTTTACTCTCCGGGACAGGGGCCTACGAGCAGTACTTC	CASSLLSGTGAYEQYF
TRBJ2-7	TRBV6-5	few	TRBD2	TGTGCCAGCAGTTACGGGACTAGCGGGAGTTACGAGCAGTACTTC	CASSYGTSGSYEQYF
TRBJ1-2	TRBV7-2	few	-	TGTGCCAGCAGCCAAAAGATGGATTTC	CASSQKMDF
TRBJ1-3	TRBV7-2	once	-	TGTGCCAGCAGCTTAGTTGAGGGAGGGGCTGGAAACACCATATATTTT	CASSLVEGGAGNTIYF
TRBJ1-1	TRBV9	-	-	TGTGCCAGCAGCCCCGACAGGATGAACACTGAAGCTTTCTTT	CASSPDRMNTEAFF
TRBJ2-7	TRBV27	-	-	TGTGCCAGCAGTCCTCCCGACCGTCCTACGAAGCAGTACTTC	CASSPPDRPTKQYF
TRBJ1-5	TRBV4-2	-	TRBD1	TGTGCCAGCAGCCAAGAGGCGGGACAGGGGAATCAGCCCCAGCATTTT	CASSQEAGQGNQPQHF
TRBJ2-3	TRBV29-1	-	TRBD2	TGCAGCGTTGAAAAACCGGGACTAGCGGGAAACACAGATACGCAGTATTTT	CSVEKPGLAGNTDTQYF
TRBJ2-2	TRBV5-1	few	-	TGCGCCAGCAGCTTGGGGTACACCGGGGAGCTGTTTTTT	CASSLGYTGELFF
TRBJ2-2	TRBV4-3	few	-	TGCGCCAGCAGCCAAGAGGACCAAACCGGGGAGCTGTTTTTT	CASSQEDQTGELFF
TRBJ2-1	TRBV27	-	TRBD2	TGTGCCAGCAGTCGAACGCTTAGCGGGAGTTTGAATGAGCAGTTCTTC	CASSRTLSGSLNEQFF
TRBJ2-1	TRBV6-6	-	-	TGTGCCAGCTCGCCCCAGGATTCCTACAATGAGCAGTTCTTC	CASSPQDSYNEQFF
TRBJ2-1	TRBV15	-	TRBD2	TGTGCCACCAGCAGGACTAGCGGGAGGTACAATGAGCAGTTCTTC	CATSRTSGRYNEQFF
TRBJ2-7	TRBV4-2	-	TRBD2	TGTGCCAGCAGCTTAGACCTAGCGGGATTCGAGCAGTACTTC	CASSLDLAGFEQYF
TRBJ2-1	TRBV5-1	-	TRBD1	TGCGCCAGCAGCTTTTTACCGGGACAGGGTTACAATGAGCAGTTCTTC	CASSFLPGQGYNEQFF
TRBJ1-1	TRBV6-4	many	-	TGTGCCAGCAGTGACTCTTCCCGGGCCACTGAAGCTTTCTTT	CASSDSSRATEAFF